This record covers a single T cell receptor beta chain. Its antigen remains unidentified. The ends were cut back, 5 bases at V and 4 bases at J, with 18 bases in the middle. There are 15 residues in the CDR3. Germline assignment: CDR1 SEHNR and CDR2 FQNEAQ (reference sequence). The PCR had 60 Vbeta and 13 Jbeta primers. Original data processing: Roughly 9.9 million shared chains were among the approximately 80 million unique TCR beta chains that a later analysis counted. Sequencing was performed with immunoSEQ multiplex PCR; in TCRdb, only in-frame clones are kept and a portion is missing. That table gives V, J and clone size, and the DNA gave D and trimming. The sample records 210,000 or so clones, more than 75% being singletons. This entry comes from a study of cytomegalovirus exposure and HLA in healthy donors. The study, taken as a whole, reports: The authors later found most CMV-associated TCR beta chains appeared HLA-restricted. With later analysis, a missense DCLRE1C variant became linked to TCR beta V- and J-gene trimming.

Sequencing was performed on PBMCs. The sequence was collected from a human donor in good health. This chain links TRBV7-9 with TRBJ2-7, with D possibly matching TRBD2 (6 bases). The CDR3 reads CASSPPPKGGYEQYF. The CDR3 DNA reads TGTGCCAGCAGCCCCCCTCCCAAGGGAGGTTACGAGCAGTACTTC.